This T cell receptor beta chain was recorded in a study of blood T cell repertoires in COVID-19 (dated by TCRdb to 2020 to 2021). Regarding the study in general: Collaborator samples came from the United States, Italy and Spain and covered acute and convalescent phases of COVID-19. The material from the prospective study consisted of cDNA or gDNA derived from T cells, B-cell-depleted T cells, or PBMCs. The dataset comprised deeply sampled blood TCRbeta repertoires from subjects exposed to, actively infected with, or recovered from COVID-19. The repertoires were released in a freely available public database intended as a resource for research on the immune response to SARS-CoV-2. The samples were drawn from the first 160 participants of the ongoing ImmuneRACE study and from some 1,300 subjects provided by 6 global collaborators. Nearly every sample came with metadata listing a de-identified subject ID, COVID-19 status, age in years and sex. HLA class I and class II types, where available, came from metadata supplied by the sample provider rather than from assay-based typing. The investigation overall reported the following: How much clinical and demographic metadata was included differed by source and by participant, and the metadata was provided uncurated.

V has 1 base trimmed and J has 1 base trimmed; junction bases matching no gene number 11. The CDR3, cysteine through phenylalanine, is 18 amino acids long. Only the CDR3 portion is preserved as DNA: 54 bases, with reading frame beginning at the first base. CDR1 and CDR2, per the germline V gene (reference sequence), are GTSNPN and SVGIG. Whole blood was collected in K2EDTA tubes by collaborating institutions according to the institutions' own protocols. For TCRbeta analysis, collaborator samples were shipped as frozen whole blood, as isolated PBMCs, or as DNA extracted from either sample type. For this clone: Its specific antigen is unknown. It has no much larger one-base neighbor in the sample; base qualities were not kept.

The immunoSEQ Assay, a bias-controlled multiplex PCR, was used to amplify TCRbeta CDR3 regions from genomic DNA. The source study handled its data this way. The number of nucleated cells in each sample was estimated by amplification of reference gene primers within the assay. To quantify the absolute abundance of each unique TCRbeta CDR3 rearrangement, sequence reads were collapsed and filtered. For each sample, productive Simpson clonality was calculated by taking the square root of Simpson's diversity index across productive rearrangements. This immuneACCESS table, as held by TCRdb, lists in-frame sequences with V and J called but not all clones. Of the missing ones, under half trace to an unresolved V gene in checked studies; the others have no known cause. V and J calls and clone size are as listed in that table; D and trimming were resolved from the DNA. The table for this sample lists fewer than 85,000 clones; under 95% of them were counted only once. 8% to 10% of the sample belongs to the ten largest clones.

The sequenced sample consisted of peripheral blood. In this chain, TRBV30 is recombined with TRBJ2-5; a stretch of 11 junction bases matches TRBD2. This sequence originates from a human donor in a cohort sampled during active COVID-19. The sequence in DNA is TGTGCCTGGAGTGCAACTAGCGGGGGCGACCCTGTCCAAGAGACCCAGTACTTC. The encoded protein is CAWSATSGGDPVQETQYF.